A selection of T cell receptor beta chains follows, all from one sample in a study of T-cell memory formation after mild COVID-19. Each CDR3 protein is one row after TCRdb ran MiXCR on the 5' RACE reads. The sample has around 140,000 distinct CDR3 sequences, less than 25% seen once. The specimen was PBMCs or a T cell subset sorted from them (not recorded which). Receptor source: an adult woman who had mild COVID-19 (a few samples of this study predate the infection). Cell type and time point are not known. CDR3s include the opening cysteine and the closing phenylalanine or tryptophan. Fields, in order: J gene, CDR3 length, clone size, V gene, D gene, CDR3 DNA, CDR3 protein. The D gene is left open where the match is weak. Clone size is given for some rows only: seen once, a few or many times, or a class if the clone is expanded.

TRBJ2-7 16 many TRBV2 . TGTGCCAGCAAGAAGGAGGTAGATTCCGCCTCCTACGAGCAGTACTTC CASKKEVDSASYEQYF
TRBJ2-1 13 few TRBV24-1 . TGTGCCACCAGGGGACGGGCATACAATGAGCAGTTCTTC CATRGRAYNEQFF
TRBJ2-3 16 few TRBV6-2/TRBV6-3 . TGTGCCAGCAGTTACTTCCCCCGAAAGGTGGCAGATACGCAGTATTTT CASSYFPRKVADTQYF
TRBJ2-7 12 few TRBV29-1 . TGCAGCGTGGTACTGGACTCCTACGAGCAGTACTTC CSVVLDSYEQYF
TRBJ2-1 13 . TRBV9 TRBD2 TGTGCCAGCAGCCCTAAGGGGAGGGGACAGCAGTTCTTC CASSPKGRGQQFF
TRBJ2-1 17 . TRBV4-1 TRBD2 TGCGCCAGCAGAAGCCAAGATATAGCGGGGGGGCGGAATGAGCAGTTCTTC CASRSQDIAGGRNEQFF
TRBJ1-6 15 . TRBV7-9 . TGTGCCAGCAGCTTAGATCAGGGGCCAAATTCACCCCTCCACTTT CASSLDQGPNSPLHF
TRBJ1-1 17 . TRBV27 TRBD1 TGTGCCAGCAGTTCTAGGTGGGACAGCGACTTGAACACTGAAGCTTTCTTT CASSSRWDSDLNTEAFF
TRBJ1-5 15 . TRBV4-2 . TGTGCCAGCAGCCAAGAAAGTGAGTTCAATCAGCCCCAGCATTTT CASSQESEFNQPQHF
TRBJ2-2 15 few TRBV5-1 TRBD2 TGCGCCAGCACCGGGACTACCGGGGAACGAGGGGAGCTGTTTTTT CASTGTTGERGELFF
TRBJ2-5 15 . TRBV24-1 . TGTGCCACCAGTGATTCCAGGCGGATTCAAGAGACCCAGTACTTC CATSDSRRIQETQYF
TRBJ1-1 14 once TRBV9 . TGTGCCAGCAGCGTATATCCGGTCAGCTTTGAAGCTTTCTTT CASSVYPVSFEAFF
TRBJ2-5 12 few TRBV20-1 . TGCAGTGCTAGAGATTTCCAAGAGACCCAGTACTTC CSARDFQETQYF
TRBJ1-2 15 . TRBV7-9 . TGTGCCAGCAGCTCCCGGGACCGAATTATCTATGGCTACACCTTC CASSSRDRIIYGYTF
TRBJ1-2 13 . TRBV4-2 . TGTGCCAGCACCAAGGGGGGGGACTATGGCTACACCTTC CASTKGGDYGYTF
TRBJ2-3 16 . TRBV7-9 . TGTGCCAGCAGCTTAAATGGGTGGCACGGGGGAGATACGCAGTATTTT CASSLNGWHGGDTQYF
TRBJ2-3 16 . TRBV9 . TGTGCCAGCAGCTTAACGGTCCGGGGGAGCACAGATACGCAGTATTTT CASSLTVRGSTDTQYF
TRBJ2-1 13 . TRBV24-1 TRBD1 TGTGCCACCGCGGGTGCAGGGGGAAATGAGCAGTTCTTC CATAGAGGNEQFF
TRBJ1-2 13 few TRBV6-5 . TGTGCCAGCAGTTATCGCCCCGACTATGGCTACACCTTC CASSYRPDYGYTF
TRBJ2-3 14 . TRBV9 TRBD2 TGTGCCAGCAGCAACCGGGACTACACAGATACGCAGTATTTT CASSNRDYTDTQYF
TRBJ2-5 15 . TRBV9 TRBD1 TGTGCCAGCAACACCGGGACAGGGATGAAAGAGACCCAGTACTTC CASNTGTGMKETQYF
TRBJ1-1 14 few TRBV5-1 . TGCGCCAGCAGCTTTACACAGGAGAACACTGAAGCTTTCTTT CASSFTQENTEAFF
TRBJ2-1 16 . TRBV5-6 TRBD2 TGTGCCAGCAGCTTGGTCGCAGCGGGAGGGGGCAATGAGCAGTTCTTC CASSLVAAGGGNEQFF
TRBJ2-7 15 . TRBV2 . TGTGCCAGCAGTGTCCCCGGGACGGTCACCTACGAGCAGTACTTC CASSVPGTVTYEQYF
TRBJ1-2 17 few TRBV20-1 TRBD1 TGCAGTGCCCTAACCCGGGACAGCGAGAGGGCCCTACCTGGCTACACCTTC CSALTRDSERALPGYTF
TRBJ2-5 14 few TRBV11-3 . TGTGCCAGCAGCTTAGGTCACGGTCAAGAGACCCAGTACTTC CASSLGHGQETQYF